This paragraph reports one T cell receptor beta chain. The sample is drawn from a study of cytomegalovirus exposure and HLA in healthy donors. The germline V gene encodes CDR1 GTSNPN and CDR2 SVGIG (reference sequence). The CDR3 totals 15 residues. Trimming took 3 bases from V and 7 from J; bases not matched to a gene: 8. PCR employed 60 Vbeta and 13 Jbeta primers. Measured with immunoSEQ multiplex PCR; TCRdb has only the in-frame clones, and not every one. The sample includes more than 110,000 clones, about 10% of them seen just once. The specimen sequenced was PBMCs. This sequence originates from a man aged 50-59 years in good health and CMV-seronegative. This chain uses TRBV30 with TRBJ1-5; TRBD1 aligns across 11 bases. For the CDR3, the DNA is TGTGCCTGGAGACCCCGGGACAGGGGGGACCAGCCCCAGCATTTT. Its protein is CAWRPRDRGDQPQHF.